This record concerns one T cell receptor (beta chain) sequence. The antigen is not known. This sample was included in a study of monozygotic twins with inflammatory bowel disease. Following a re-call of the 5' RACE reads, TCRdb has one entry per CDR3 protein and lacks DNA. The ten most abundant clones cover 2% to 3% of a sample with about 380,000 distinct CDR3 sequences. From germline, CDR1 is MNHNS and CDR2 SASEGT. The CDR3 is 16 residues long. RNA in its total form was extracted from whole blood, and T cells were not sorted. Study results and caveats: Compared with healthy co-twins, IBD patients showed reduced TCRbeta repertoire diversity by inverse Simpson. Backing was not found for a single strong signal or clonotype associated with IBD. Among patients, repertoires may have gained variability from differing immunosuppressive treatments.

The sample comprised blood. The sequence was collected from a human donor with ulcerative colitis or Crohn's disease, or a healthy co-twin of an affected twin (not recorded which). The chain links TRBV6-1 to TRBJ2-3; TCRdb returns TRBD1, unconfirmable since there is no DNA. CDR3 sequence: CASSPRQEYGTDTQYF.